This T cell receptor beta chain was recorded in a study of CD8 T cells in ankylosing spondylitis. On this clonotype itself: Antigen: not known.

A quantitative 5'-RACE method, one with molecular barcodes, was used to make TCR beta libraries. One entry per CDR3 protein, called by TCRdb with MiXCR from the 5' RACE reads. The sample contains 300,000 to 400,000 distinct CDR3 sequences, approximately 20% of which appear only once. General study points: Disease-linked clones bore a CD8+ phenotype and were relatively rare in peripheral blood. Apparently characteristic of ankylosing spondylitis blood was a TCR beta motif (about 8 highly homologous variants). Significant enrichment of disease-linked clones was reportedly seen in matched ankylosing spondylitis synovial fluid. Some motif variants were previously reported in reactive arthritis synovial fluid and blood.

The CDR3 length is 14 residues. Trimming took off 4 bases at V and 4 bases at J, with 15 bases between the two ends. Per the germline V gene, CDR1 is SGHRS and CDR2 is YFSETQ. Sequencing was carried out using blood, either unsorted or a sorted T cell fraction (not recorded which). The chain carries TRBV5-1 and TRBJ2-7; D may correspond to TRBD1 or TRBD2 (5 bases each). This clonotype originated in a male donor with ankylosing spondylitis. Here the CDR3 DNA reads TGCGCCAGCAGCCAGGACTGGGGGAGTTACGAGCAGTACTTC. It codes for CASSQDWGSYEQYF.